This T cell receptor (beta chain) was captured by sequencing in a study of T-cell memory formation after mild COVID-19 (dated by TCRdb to about 2021). About the investigation overall: TCR sequence clusters from the two donors were largely donor specific. Longitudinal TCRalpha and TCRbeta repertoire sequencing tracked T-cell clones expanding and contracting after mild COVID-19 in a couple of donors. Two young, previously healthy adult volunteers made up the cohort, one male and one female. Paper-wide results and their limitations: SARS-CoV-2 specificity was not confirmed for the second-wave clones peaking on day 37. Only a couple of mild cases were covered in the study, and larger cohorts including severe cases with pre-infection samples were considered necessary. The detection of some responding clones in pre-infection memory suggests that pre-existing cross-reactive memory T cells joined the SARS-CoV-2 response. Contracting CD4+ clones turned up mainly in the CM and EM memory subsets, whereas EMRA was where CD8+ clones were enriched. Clones contracting from day 15 to 85 had balanced CD4/CD8 phenotypes, while a second wave expanding from day 15 to 37 was biased towards CD4+.

This clonotype has a single count. The clone's antigen remains unknown. It has no much larger one-base neighbor in the sample; base qualities were not kept. One read alone provides weak support. Sequencing was performed on an Illumina NovaSeq 6000. Using 5'RACE with constant-segment primers, TCRalpha and TCRbeta cDNA libraries were constructed, with sample barcodes and unique molecular identifiers added in the process. Trizol reagent was used to extract RNA from every sample. The libraries were amplified in two PCR steps, and the second step added a second sample barcode and Illumina TruSeq adapters. Sequencing of the libraries was done on an Illumina NovaSeq, producing 2 x 150 bp paired-end reads. The original methods were these. Reads were demultiplexed and collapsed into UMI-guided consensus sequences with migec v1.2.7. Using mixcr v2.1.11, the UMI consensuses were aligned to TRA and TRB V and J templates and assembled into clonotypes. A clonotype was counted as expanded or contracted only when both edgeR and NoisET called the clonotype significant, with the noise models trained on biological replicates. For edgeR calls, a false discovery rate-adjusted p below 0.01 and a log2 fold-change threshold of 1 were applied. As an exploratory analysis of dynamics, max-normalized trajectories of the 1000 most abundant clonotypes were examined by PCA with hierarchical clustering. Separately sequenced CD4+ and CD8+ repertoires were used to assign the CD4 or CD8 phenotype of responding clones. The public reads were quality trimmed at Q25 with fastp and then assembled into clones with MiXCR by TCRdb, keeping productive beta chains. Each entry merges the rows of one CDR3 protein and shows their most common DNA and genes. TCRdb's processing, not the study's, gives the V and J calls here. The sample table holds about 120,000 distinct CDR3 sequences, of which 20% to 25% were seen once. The ten largest clones take up around 41% of the sample.

PBMCs were isolated by Ficoll-Paque density gradient centrifugation. The CDR3 spans 16 residues, from the cysteine through the phenylalanine. This entry keeps only the CDR3 DNA: 48 bases, framed from base 1. From V the trimming removes 8 bases and from J it removes 2 bases, while the gene matches leave 13 bases of the junction unaccounted for. The TCR originated in a man younger than 35 who had mild COVID-19 (a few samples of this study predate the infection). The sample titles of this study are shuffled in the database, so cell type and time point are left out; the donor was told from shared clones. Sequenced: PBMCs or a T cell subset sorted from them (not recorded which). The chain is assembled from TRBV12-3 or TRBV12-4 and TRBJ2-3; 7 of the junction bases match TRBD2. Here is the DNA: TGTGCCAGCCTTGGGATGGTGGGGGGGGACACAGATACGCAGTATTTT. It translates to CASLGMVGGDTDTQYF.